These 11 T cell receptor beta chains were all obtained from the same sample, sequenced in a study of Ad26.COV2.S vaccination and SARS-CoV-2 variants. Assay: immunoSEQ multiplex PCR; the TCRdb copy retains only in-frame clones and omits some. The table has some 300,000 clones, about 86% seen once. Treatment noted: roughly 20 received Ad26.COV2.S at low or high dose, single or two shots; 5 received placebo; per-sample allocation not given. Collection of the samples took place on day 63 after the first injection of vaccine or placebo. The sequences come from peripheral blood, collected in a trial of Ad26.COV2.S vaccine versus placebo. Receptor source: a person between 18 and 59 years old who received the Ad26.COV2.S COVID-19 vaccine or a placebo.

This sequence joins TRBV5-1 and TRBJ2-1; D uncertain. CDR1 and CDR2 from the germline V gene are SGHRS and YFSETQ. With 0 bases removed from V and 5 bases from J, the gap between germline ends came to 12 bases. This CDR3 contains 15 residues. The CDR3 DNA reads TGCGCCAGCAGCTTGGATGGACGAGGAGACAATGAGCAGTTCTTC. Translating it yields CASSLDGRGDNEQFF.

The CDR3 region is CASSLRYDSPLHF. The CDR3 DNA sequence: TGTGCCAGCAGCTTGCGGTACGATTCACCCCTCCACTTT. The genes are TRBV5-8 and TRBJ1-6; unclear D gene. Germline CDR1 SGHTS, CDR2 YDEGEE. The CDR3 consists of 13 residues. The V end was cut by 1 base, the J end by 8 bases, with 7 bases between.

The sample holds one count of this clone. This rearrangement joins TRBV7-2 to TRBJ1-5; 9 positions agree with TRBD1. CDR3 length: 15 amino acids. J lost 10 bases, V lost 5 bases, and 12 bases had no gene match. CDR1 and CDR2 (germline): SGHTA, FQGNSA. This chain's CDR3 is CASSVGQGGEGPQHF. CDR3 bases: TGTGCCAGCAGCGTGGGACAGGGAGGAGAGGGACCCCAGCATTTT.

DNA of the CDR3: TGTGCCTGGAGTAGAGGCAGGGTGGGGGCTGAAGCTTTCTTT. Its translation: CAWSRGRVGAEAFF. This chain uses TRBV30 with TRBJ1-1; D possibly corresponds to TRBD1 (5 bases). Germline CDR1 and CDR2: GTSNPN and SVGIG (reference sequence). The CDR3 contains 14 residues. V was shortened by 2 bases and J by 6 bases, with 16 bases between the two germline ends.

The chain joins TRBV9 to TRBJ2-5; possibly TRBD1 for D (6 bases). This CDR3 is built from 15 residues. Per germline, CDR1 SGDLS and CDR2 YYNGEE. Trimming pared 3 bases from V and 1 base from J, leaving 13 bases between. CDR3 region: CASSATGSTQETQYF. The CDR3 DNA reads TGTGCCAGCAGCGCTACAGGGTCAACCCAAGAGACCCAGTACTTC. Based on the CDR3 plus reference TRBV9 and TRBJ2-5, the full variable domain is DSGVTQTPKHLITATGQRVTLRCSPRSGDLSVYWYQQSLDQGLQFLIQYYNGEERAKGNILERFSAQQFPDLHSELNLSSLELGDSALYFCASSATGSTQETQYFGPGTRLLVL.

The chain is built from TRBV19 and TRBJ1-4; unclear D gene. Germline loops: CDR1 LNHDA, CDR2 SQIVND (reference sequence). The ends were cut back, 5 bases at V and 10 bases at J, with 17 bases in the middle. This CDR3 is 14 amino acids long. The CDR3 DNA reads TGTGCCAGTAGTTCCTCCAACAGTCTGGGAAAACTGTTTTTT. The encoded protein is CASSSSNSLGKLFF.

There are a few counts of this clone. The V gene is TRBV14, the J gene TRBJ1-1, with D unclear. The germline V gene has CDR1 SGHDN and CDR2 FVKESK. V gave up 4 bases and J gave up 7 bases, with 10 bases separating them. This CDR3 comprises 12 residues. The CDR3 is CASSLRMGEAFF. In nucleotides, the CDR3 is TGTGCCAGCAGCCTCCGGATGGGTGAAGCTTTCTTT.

The chain carries TRBV4-1 and TRBJ2-2; D remains ambiguous. This CDR3 has 15 amino acids. V was pared by 6 bases and J by 5 bases, with 16 bases between. Germline loops: CDR1 MGHRA, CDR2 YSYEKL. The DNA for the CDR3 is TGCGCCAGCAGGCCGGACCAACTTATTACCGGGGAGCTGTTTTTT. It yields the protein CASRPDQLITGELFF.

CDR3 sequence reads: CASRSQLAGNTDTQYF. CDR3 in DNA: TGCGCCAGCAGGAGCCAACTAGCCGGTAATACAGATACGCAGTATTTT. This chain links TRBV5-1 with TRBJ2-3, with TRBD2 as a possible D gene (6 bases). Germline-derived CDR1 and CDR2 are SGHRS and YFSETQ. Deletions cut 5 bases from V and 3 bases from J, with 19 bases between. The CDR3 loop spans 16 amino acids.

The chain uses TRBV7-9 and TRBJ1-2; 9 positions agree with TRBD1. The CDR3 has 16 residues. The ends lost 5 bases at V and 2 bases at J; junction bases unmatched: 9. Looked up from germline, CDR1 is SEHNR and CDR2 is FQNEAQ (reference sequence). This CDR3 reads CASSPAGQGLNYGYTF. The CDR3 nucleotides read TGTGCCAGCAGCCCGGCGGGACAGGGATTGAACTATGGCTACACCTTC.

The gene calls are TRBV20-1 and TRBJ2-7; the D is unclear. CDR1 and CDR2 (germline): DFQATT, SNEGSKA (reference sequence). V lost 8 bases, J lost 2 bases, and 10 bases lay in between. The CDR3 loop spans 11 amino acids. CDR3 protein: CSRQMTYEQYF. CDR3 coding DNA: TGCAGTCGTCAGATGACCTACGAGCAGTACTTC.